This entry concerns a single TCR beta chain. Antigen unknown. Noted time point: baseline, week 1 (first vaccination visit). Treatment noted: pre-vaccination baseline after standard-of-care therapy. Each of the donors came in with new WHO grade 3 or 4 astrocytomas that were IDH1-mutant and ATRX-lost. This record comes from a study of a mutant IDH1 vaccine in newly diagnosed glioma. The overall study: Treated patients were roughly 62% male, roughly 40% female, mean age 40.4 years. Most patients had radiochemotherapy with temozolomide before enrollment; others had one alone.

TCRdb keeps only in-frame clones here, not all; method: immunoSEQ multiplex PCR. This table has 80,000 to 100,000 clones, roughly 80% appearing once. Germline assignment: CDR1 LNHDA and CDR2 SQIVND (reference sequence). The CDR3 loop spans 17 amino acids. Trimming took off 5 bases at V and 5 bases at J, with 22 bases between the two ends. Findings and caveats of the study: Apparently, pseudoprogression bore no relation to changes among the top peripheral T cell clonotypes.

The receptor was isolated from a middle-aged man with glioma. Some clones in this sample may be carry-over from other donors' samples. The chain employs TRBV19 and TRBJ1-5, with D perhaps matching TRBD1 (5 bases). The starting material was PBMCs, obtained from a glioma patient treated with radiotherapy, temozolomide or both. Here the CDR3 reads CASSSDQPGHLHQPQHF. CDR3 nucleotides: TGTGCCAGTAGTTCCGACCAACCCGGACATTTGCATCAGCCCCAGCATTTT.